The text below deals with one TCR beta chain. As yet, its antigen is unknown. Germline V gives CDR1 LGHNA, CDR2 YSLEER. CDR3 length: 17 residues. The V end was cut by 0 bases, the J end by 5 bases, with 19 bases between. This sample is part of a study of OX40 agonist ivuxolimab in advanced cancers. The overall study: Age averaged approximately 60 years (range roughly 23 to 80), and roughly 80% were male. There were three patients with partial responses, one having hepatocellular carcinoma and two cutaneous melanoma.

Overall study results and limits: Both CD4+ and CD8+ T cell populations in blood had undergone clonal expansion by week 6 at 0.1 to 3.0 mg/kg. On average, CD8+ T cells had more expanded clones than CD4+.

This table comes from immunoSEQ multiplex PCR, and its TCRdb copy is limited to in-frame clones, with some not included. The sample gives about 54,000 clones, less than 95% of which show up once; about 9.3% is in the top ten. The sequences come from CD4+ or CD8+ T cells sorted from blood, collected in a trial of the OX40 agonist ivuxolimab. This receptor was obtained from an adult with an advanced solid tumor such as melanoma, head and neck, liver or kidney cancer. The V gene is TRBV4-3, the J gene TRBJ1-1, with a tentative D call TRBD1 (6 bases). As DNA, the CDR3 is TGCGCCAGCAGCCAAGATCTCGGCGGGGGCGTTTGGACTGAAGCTTTCTTT. Its protein is CASSQDLGGGVWTEAFF.